The TCR beta chain under discussion was sequenced for a study of Ad26.COV2.S vaccination and SARS-CoV-2 variants. Treatment of the sample: roughly 18 received Ad26.COV2.S at low or high dose, single or two shots; roughly five received placebo; per-sample allocation not given. Material that was analyzed had been drawn on day 63 after the first vaccine or placebo injection. The table came from immunoSEQ multiplex PCR; TCRdb's copy has only in-frame clones and leaves some out. This sample has a few hundred thousand clones; around 87% occur once, and the top ten carry about 3.1%. CDR1 and CDR2 (germline): SNHLY, FYNNEI. J gave up 4 bases and V 7 bases, and 11 bases lay outside the gene matches. The CDR3 length is 15 residues.

This sequence joins TRBV2 and TRBJ1-1; TRBD1 matches 8 bases. The sequence derives from a person aged 18 to 59 who received the Ad26.COV2.S COVID-19 vaccine or a placebo. This specimen was peripheral blood, taken in a trial of Ad26.COV2.S vaccine versus placebo. The DNA for the CDR3 is TGTGCCAGCAAAGAGACAGGGGTTTTCAGCACTGAAGCTTTCTTT. Translation: CASKETGVFSTEAFF. Combining the CDR3 with reference TRBV2 and TRBJ1-1 gives the whole variable domain EPEVTQTPSHQVTQMGQEVILRCVPISNHLYFYWYRQILGQKVEFLVSFYNNEISEKSEIFDDQFSVERPDGSNFTLKIRSTKLEDSAMYFCASKETGVFSTEAFFGQGTRLTVV.